The 14 T cell receptor beta chains below were found in one sample sequenced in a study of T cell changes during pregnancy in multiple sclerosis. This table comes from immunoSEQ multiplex PCR, and its TCRdb copy is limited to in-frame clones, with some not included. The sample lists tens of thousands of clones, 80% to 95% occurring once. This material consisted of CD4+ T cells from peripheral blood mononuclear cells, taken before pregnancy. The receptors come from a female donor with multiple sclerosis, enrolled in a pregnancy study.

The rearrangement links TRBV28 to TRBJ2-1; 8 bases align to TRBD2. The V gene end was trimmed by 3 bases and the J gene end by 5 bases; junction bases not matched to a gene: 15. Germline CDR1 is MDHEN and CDR2 is SYDVKM. CDR3 length equals 18 residues. The CDR3 coding sequence is TGTGCCAGCAGTTTCCCCCCGGGTAGCGGGACCCGAAACAATGAGCAGTTCTTC. This codes for CASSFPPGSGTRNNEQFF.

The genes are TRBV19 and TRBJ2-7; D is possibly TRBD2 (5 bases). Germline V CDR1 and CDR2: LNHDA, SQIVND (reference sequence). The V and J ends lost 5 bases and 0 bases respectively, with 14 bases between them. The CDR3 extends over 15 amino acids. CDR3 region: CASSGVRVSSYEQYF. CDR3 sequence (DNA): TGTGCCAGTAGTGGGGTGCGGGTGAGCTCCTACGAGCAGTACTTC.

The V and J genes are TRBV6-6 and TRBJ2-1, with TRBD2 matching over 8 bases. V shed 6 bases and J 0 bases; nucleotides not matched to a gene: 7. Germline loops: CDR1 MNHNY, CDR2 SVGAGI (reference sequence). The CDR3 spans 16 residues. CDR3 sequence reads: CASSGGAGDSYNEQFF. The CDR3 nucleotides read TGTGCCAGCAGCGGGGGAGCGGGAGACTCCTACAATGAGCAGTTCTTC.

The gene calls are TRBV6-1 and TRBJ2-7, with a weak D call TRBD1 (6 bases). This CDR3 is 11 amino acids long. Germline loops: CDR1 MNHNS, CDR2 SASEGT. Trimming took 8 bases from V and 5 from J, leaving 10 bases between them. CDR3 in DNA: TGTGCCAGCCAACAGGGTAACGAGCAGTACTTC. Amino acids: CASQQGNEQYF.

The chain couples TRBV19 to TRBJ1-2; 7 positions match TRBD1. The trim removed 5 bases at V and 3 bases at J, leaving 9 bases unmatched. The CDR3 has 15 amino acids. Germline assignment: CDR1 LNHDA and CDR2 SQIVND (reference sequence). CDR3 bases: TGTGCCAGTAGTTTGACAGGGACGGGAGACTATGGCTACACCTTC. This sequence encodes CASSLTGTGDYGYTF.

This clone occurred once. The gene calls are TRBV18 and TRBJ1-4; D possibly corresponds to TRBD1 (5 bases). The germline V gene encodes CDR1 KGHSH and CDR2 LQKENI. Trimming took 3 bases from V and 0 from J, leaving 8 bases between them. The CDR3 is 15 residues long. CDR3 bases: TGTGCCAGCTCACCCGACAGTGCAACTAATGAAAAACTGTTTTTT. Translated: CASSPDSATNEKLFF.

V usage is TRBV7-3 and J usage is TRBJ2-3; 10 bases are shared with TRBD1. Trimming at V came to 5 bases and at J to 4 bases, leaving 9 bases not matched to a gene. Germline CDR1 SGHTA, CDR2 FQGTGA. The CDR3 loop spans 16 amino acids. The CDR3 coding sequence is TGTGCCAGCAGCACGACAGGGGGCGTAGGTTCAGATACGCAGTATTTT. Amino acids: CASSTTGGVGSDTQYF.

The gene calls are TRBV6-1 and TRBJ2-1; 12 nucleotides align to TRBD2. CDR3 length: 14 residues. V was pared by 8 bases and J by 2 bases, with 1 base of the junction left unmatched. From germline, CDR1 is MNHNS and CDR2 SASEGT. CDR3 coding DNA: TGTGCCAGCTCTAGCGGGGGGGCCTACAATGAGCAGTTCTTC. Its translation: CASSSGGAYNEQFF.

This clone was observed a handful of times. A read error may account for a junction end that differs from germline. J is TRBJ1-4 and V is TRBV4-1, with D tentatively TRBD1 (5 bases). This CDR3 has 10 amino acids. Germline assignment: CDR1 MGHRA and CDR2 YSYEKL. In nucleotides, the CDR3 is TGCGCCAGCGGAGGGGACGGTCAGGTTTTT. It specifies CASGGDGQVF.

This sequence joins TRBV18 and TRBJ2-7, with D unresolved. The CDR3 length is 12 residues. Looked up from germline, CDR1 is KGHSH and CDR2 is LQKENI. Trimming stripped 6 bases from V and 7 bases from J, with 13 bases between. CDR3 in DNA: TGTGCCAGCTCCCCCGGTGTCAGGGAGCAGTACTTC. This translates into CASSPGVREQYF. The variable domain in full, with the rest retrieved from reference TRBV18 and TRBJ2-7, is NAGVMQNPRHLVRRRGQEARLRCSPMKGHSHVYWYRQLPEEGLKFMVYLQKENIIDESGMPKERFSAEFPKEGPSILRIQQVVRGDSAAYFCASSPGVREQYFGPGTRLTVT.

V gene TRBV2 combines with J gene TRBJ2-7; a possible D gene is TRBD2 (5 bases). The CDR3 length is 13 residues. Germline CDR1 reads SNHLY; CDR2 reads FYNNEI. V was shortened by 4 bases and J by 3 bases, with 10 bases between the two germline ends. CDR3 nucleotides: TGTGCCAGCAGTGGGCCGGGAAACTACGAGCAGTACTTC. Protein sequence: CASSGPGNYEQYF.

The chain is built from TRBV6-5 and TRBJ1-1; D is undetermined. From germline, CDR1 is MNHEY and CDR2 SVGAGI. Between the trimmed V and J ends, which lost 0 bases and 0 bases, there was a span of 5 bases. The CDR3 contains 14 residues. For the CDR3, the DNA is TGTGCCAGCAGTTACTCTCCATTGAACACTGAAGCTTTCTTT. Encoded protein: CASSYSPLNTEAFF.

This clone was observed a few times. The V call is TRBV2, the J call TRBJ1-3, with D unresolved. CDR1 and CDR2 (germline): SNHLY, FYNNEI. The CDR3 runs 12 residues. Trimming removed 6 bases from V and 0 bases from J, with 3 bases in between. The CDR3 coding sequence is TGTGCCAGCAGCTACTCTGGAAACACCATATATTTT. Translated, it gives CASSYSGNTIYF.

The gene calls are TRBV7-3 and TRBJ1-1; 8 bases fit TRBD1. The CDR3 totals 17 residues. J lost 0 bases, V lost 5 bases, and 11 bases had no gene match. Germline values: CDR1 SGHTA, CDR2 FQGTGA. The CDR3 DNA reads TGTGCCAGCAGCCTCACCGGGACAGGTACCATGAACACTGAAGCTTTCTTT. Encoded protein: CASSLTGTGTMNTEAFF.